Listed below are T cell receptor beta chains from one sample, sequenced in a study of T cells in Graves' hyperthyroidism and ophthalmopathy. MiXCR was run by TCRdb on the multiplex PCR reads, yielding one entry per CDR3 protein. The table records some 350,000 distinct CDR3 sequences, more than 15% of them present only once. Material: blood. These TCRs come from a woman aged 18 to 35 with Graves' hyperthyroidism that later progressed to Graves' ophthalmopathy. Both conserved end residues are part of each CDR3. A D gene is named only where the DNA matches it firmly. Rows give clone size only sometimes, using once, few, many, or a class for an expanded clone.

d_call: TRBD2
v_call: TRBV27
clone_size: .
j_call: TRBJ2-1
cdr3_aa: CASIPTGLALNNEQFF
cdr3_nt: TGTGCCAGCATCCCCACGGGACTAGCGCTAAACAATGAGCAGTTCTTC

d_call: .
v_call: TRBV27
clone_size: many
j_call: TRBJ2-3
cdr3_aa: CASSLTSRDTQYF
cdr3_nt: TGTGCCAGCAGTCTCACCTCCAGGGATACGCAGTATTTT

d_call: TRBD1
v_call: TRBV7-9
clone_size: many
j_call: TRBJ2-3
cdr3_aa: CASGQGASDTQYF
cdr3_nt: TGTGCCAGTGGACAGGGCGCGTCAGATACGCAGTATTTT

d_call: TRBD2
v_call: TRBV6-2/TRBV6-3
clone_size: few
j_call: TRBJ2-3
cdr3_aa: CASRTGLAGTISTDTQYF
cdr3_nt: TGTGCCAGCAGAACGGGACTAGCGGGAACCATTAGCACAGATACGCAGTATTTT

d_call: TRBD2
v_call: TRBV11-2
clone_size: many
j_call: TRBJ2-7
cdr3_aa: CASSLAPLAGSYEQYF
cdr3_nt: TGTGCCAGCAGCTTAGCCCCCCTAGCGGGCTCCTACGAGCAGTACTTC

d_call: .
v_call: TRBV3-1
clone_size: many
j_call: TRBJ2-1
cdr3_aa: CASSQTPIRNNEQFF
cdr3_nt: TGTGCCAGCAGCCAGACACCAATACGAAACAATGAGCAGTTCTTC

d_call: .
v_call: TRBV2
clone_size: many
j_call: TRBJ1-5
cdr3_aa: CASSEGTANQPQHF
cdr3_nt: TGTGCCAGCAGTGAAGGGACAGCTAATCAGCCCCAGCATTTT

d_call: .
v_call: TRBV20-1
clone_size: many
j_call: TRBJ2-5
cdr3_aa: CSARSVGGETQYF
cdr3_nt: TGCAGTGCTAGGTCTGTGGGCGGAGAGACCCAGTACTTC

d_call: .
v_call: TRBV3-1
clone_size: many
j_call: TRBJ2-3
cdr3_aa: CASSQRPGLKKDTQYF
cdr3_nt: TGTGCCAGCAGCCAACGGCCAGGGCTCAAGAAAGATACGCAGTATTTT

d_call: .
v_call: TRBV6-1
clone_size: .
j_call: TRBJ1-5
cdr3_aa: CASSEDRVSNQPQHF
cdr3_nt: TGTGCCAGCAGTGAGGACAGAGTGAGCAATCAGCCCCAGCATTTT

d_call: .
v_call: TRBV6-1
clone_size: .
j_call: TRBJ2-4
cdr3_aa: CASSPGHRENIQYF
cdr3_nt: TGTGCCAGCAGTCCCGGACACAGGGAGAACATTCAGTACTTC

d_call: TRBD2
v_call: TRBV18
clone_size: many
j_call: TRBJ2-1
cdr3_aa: CASSRLAGGDNEQFF
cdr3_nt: TGTGCCAGCTCTCGACTAGCGGGAGGGGACAATGAGCAGTTCTTC

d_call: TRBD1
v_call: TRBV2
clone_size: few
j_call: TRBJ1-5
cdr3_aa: CASSDIQGRQPQHF
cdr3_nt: TGTGCCAGCAGCGACATACAGGGGAGGCAGCCCCAGCATTTT

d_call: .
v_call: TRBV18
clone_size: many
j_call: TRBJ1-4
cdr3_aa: CASSPRDSATNEKLFF
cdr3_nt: TGTGCCAGCTCACCAAGGGATTCTGCAACTAATGAAAAACTGTTTTTT

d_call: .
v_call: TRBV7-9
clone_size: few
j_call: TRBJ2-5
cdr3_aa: CASSTYRVQETQYF
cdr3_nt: TGTGCCAGCAGCACCTACAGGGTACAAGAGACCCAGTACTTC

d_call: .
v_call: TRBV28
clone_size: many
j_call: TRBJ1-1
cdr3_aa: CASSGPGTRNTEAFF
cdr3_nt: TGTGCCAGCAGTGGCCCCGGGACTCGGAACACTGAAGCTTTCTTT

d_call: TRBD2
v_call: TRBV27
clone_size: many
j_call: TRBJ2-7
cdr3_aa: CASSPYRASTSGRAYEQYF
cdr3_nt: TGTGCCAGCAGTCCCTACAGAGCCTCTACTAGCGGGAGGGCCTACGAGCAGTACTTC

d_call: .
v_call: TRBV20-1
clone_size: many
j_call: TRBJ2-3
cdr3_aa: CSASPTGTKGSDTQYF
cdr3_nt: TGCAGTGCTAGTCCGACCGGGACAAAGGGTTCAGATACGCAGTATTTT

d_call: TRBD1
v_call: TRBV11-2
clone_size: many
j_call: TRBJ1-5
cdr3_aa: CASSLGTGGGLPQHF
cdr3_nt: TGTGCCAGCAGCCTTGGGACAGGGGGAGGTTTGCCCCAGCATTTT

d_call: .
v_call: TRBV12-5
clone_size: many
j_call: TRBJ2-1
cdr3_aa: CAGLADSDNEQFF
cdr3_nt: TGTGCTGGCTTGGCGGATAGCGACAATGAGCAGTTCTTC

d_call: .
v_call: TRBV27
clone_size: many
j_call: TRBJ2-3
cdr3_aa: CASDFGEAPDTQYF
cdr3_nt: TGTGCCAGCGACTTTGGGGAGGCCCCAGATACGCAGTATTTT

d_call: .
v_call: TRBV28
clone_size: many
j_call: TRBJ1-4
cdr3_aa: CASTPGRGEKLFF
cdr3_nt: TGTGCCAGCACACCGGGGAGAGGTGAAAAACTGTTTTTT

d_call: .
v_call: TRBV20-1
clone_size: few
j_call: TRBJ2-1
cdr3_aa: CSARDEIHSYNEQFF
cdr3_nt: TGCAGTGCTAGAGACGAGATACACTCCTACAATGAGCAGTTCTTC

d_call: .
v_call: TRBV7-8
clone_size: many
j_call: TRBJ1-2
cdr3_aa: CASSPLEGRNYGYTF
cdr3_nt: TGTGCCAGCAGCCCCCTCGAGGGACGTAACTATGGCTACACCTTC

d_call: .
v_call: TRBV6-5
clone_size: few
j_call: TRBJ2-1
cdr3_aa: CASSYSWDSRTSSYNEQFF
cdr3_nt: TGTGCCAGCAGTTACTCGTGGGACTCGCGGACCAGCTCCTACAATGAGCAGTTCTTC

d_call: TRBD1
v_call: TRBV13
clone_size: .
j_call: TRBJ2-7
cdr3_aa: CASSPHRDRVMYEQYF
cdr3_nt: TGTGCCAGCAGCCCTCACCGGGACAGGGTTATGTACGAGCAGTACTTC

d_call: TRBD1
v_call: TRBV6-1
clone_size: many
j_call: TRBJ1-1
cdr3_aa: CASSDEGTGEAFF
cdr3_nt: TGTGCCAGCAGTGACGAGGGGACAGGAGAAGCTTTCTTT

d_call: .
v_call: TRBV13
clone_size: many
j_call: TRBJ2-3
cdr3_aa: CASSKTGRGDTQYF
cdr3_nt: TGTGCCAGCAGCAAAACAGGGAGGGGAGATACGCAGTATTTT

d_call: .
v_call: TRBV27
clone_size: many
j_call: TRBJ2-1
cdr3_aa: CASSFQGGLSYNEQFF
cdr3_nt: TGTGCCAGCAGTTTCCAGGGGGGACTTTCCTACAATGAGCAGTTCTTC

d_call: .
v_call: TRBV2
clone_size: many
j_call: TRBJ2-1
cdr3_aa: CASSGQGASEGWGKSSYNEQFF
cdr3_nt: TGTGCCAGCAGTGGACAGGGAGCTAGCGAGGGGTGGGGAAAAAGCTCCTACAATGAGCAGTTCTTC

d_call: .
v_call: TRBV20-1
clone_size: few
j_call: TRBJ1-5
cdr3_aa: CSAAVEETHSNQPQHF
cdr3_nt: TGCAGTGCCGCGGTCGAGGAGACACATAGCAATCAGCCCCAGCATTTT